This T cell receptor (beta chain) was found in a study of fetal regulatory T cell absence and autoimmunity listed by TCRdb under 2017. In the study overall: The IPEX patients showed exocrine pancreas autoimmunity in the absence of clinical diabetes.

What the authors observed across the whole study: The TCR compartment showed significant oligoclonal enrichment in pancreas versus cord blood, with some top clones over 85-fold enriched. The oligoclonal enrichment was interpreted as supporting antigen-driven autoimmunity in the pancreas before birth in IPEX syndrome. TRB gene family usage was broadly similar between cord blood and pancreas, resembling published neonatal and adult repertoires.

TCRbeta CDR3 regions were amplified and barcoded by two-step multiplex PCR on the immunoSEQ human TCRbeta survey platform. Libraries were sequenced on Illumina instruments, with IgH sequenced in parallel from the same samples. In the source study's methods: To remove PCR and sequencing errors, raw reads were filtered against IMGT V, D, J definitions and grouped with a nearest-neighbor algorithm. Clones were defined by identical nucleotide sequence; differential abundance between tissues used per-clone Fisher exact tests with pFDR threshold p<0.01. Clones with frequencies too low for statistical inference were excluded by a minimum inclusion filter of 10 in either sample. Pairwise clonal comparisons used the immunoSEQ Analyzer, and gene family usage was assessed with IMGT tools. In its TCRdb copy, this immuneACCESS table keeps in-frame sequences only and misses some clones. Where compared with another copy, unresolved V genes explain less than half of these, and the others have no known cause. That table is the source of V, J and clone size, and D and trimming were worked out from the DNA. A total of about 50,000 clones appear in this sample, around 83% of them only once. The ten largest make up about 0.41% of the sample.

The DNeasy Blood and Tissue Kit was used to extract 2-3 ug of genomic DNA from umbilical cord blood or frozen pancreas. The germline V gene gives CDR1 as LGHNA and CDR2 as YNFKEQ. V gives up 3 bases and J gives up 0 bases, and the segment between their germline ends measures 15 bases. From the cysteine through the phenylalanine, the CDR3 covers 17 amino acids. Here the CDR3 DNA is all that survives: 51 bases in frame from base 1. Details on this clone: Its target antigen remains unknown. No much larger clone is present one base from it, and per-base qualities are unavailable.

The chain uses TRBV4-2 and TRBJ1-3; the D gene is perhaps TRBD1, on 5 matching bases. This TCR was recovered from a newborn boy with IPEX syndrome. Sequencing input: cord blood. The CDR3 protein is CASSQETGRFSGNTIYF. The nucleotide sequence is TGTGCCAGCAGCCAGGAAACAGGACGGTTCTCTGGAAACACCATATATTTT.